This section outlines one TCR beta chain sequence together with its context. Its antigen is unknown. Time point noted: persistent/refractory GD, antithyroid drugs over 5 years with positive TRAb. With RNA extracted from PBMCs as input, the TCR library was made. The CDR3 is 17 residues long. With 1 base clipped from V and 8 bases from J, the junction kept 17 bases outside the gene matches. Germline V gene sequence: CDR1 LGHDT, CDR2 YNNKEL (reference sequence). This sample is drawn from a study of regulatory T cells in long-lasting Graves disease. Study-wide findings and caveats: Few sampled subjects may have lowered accuracy.

Building of the TCR beta libraries involved iRepertoire HTBI primers and Arm-PCR of CDR3 regions. TCRdb used MiXCR to reprocess the multiplex PCR reads, holding one entry per CDR3 protein. The sample records a few hundred thousand distinct CDR3 sequences, about a quarter being singletons. This TCR derives from a female donor with Graves disease. The chain couples TRBV3-1 to TRBJ2-7; TRBD1 matches at 7 bases. This specimen consisted of peripheral blood mononuclear cells (PBMCs), obtained when the disease was refractory, from a patient treated with antithyroid drugs. The CDR3 DNA reads TGTGCCAGCAGCCAAGCCCGATCCGGGACAGTCGTCGTTAAGCAGTACTTC. Translating gives CASSQARSGTVVVKQYF.